One and the same sample provided the 14 T cell receptor beta chains below, sequenced in a study of beta chain features in type 1 diabetes. Expressed TCRB transcripts were sequenced because the entire RNA isolate underwent reverse transcription. The table came from immunoSEQ multiplex PCR; TCRdb's copy has only in-frame clones and leaves some out. The data hold about 150,000 clones, with 9.2% observed a single time. Sequences were obtained from central memory CD4+ T cells from blood. All receptors derive from a man aged 18 to 30 in good health.

This clone has only a few counts. The chain joins TRBV18 to TRBJ2-1; TRBD2 aligns across 15 bases. The V gene's germline CDR1 is KGHSH and CDR2 LQKENI. Trimming removed 2 bases from V and 7 bases from J; junction bases left unmatched: 3. There are 16 residues in the CDR3. CDR3 sequence (DNA): TGTGCCAGCTCACCAGATGGACTAGCGGGGGGGAATGAGCAGTTCTTC. Its protein product is CASSPDGLAGGNEQFF.

This clone turned up a few times. The chain combines TRBV4-2 with TRBJ1-1; D might be TRBD1 (6 bases). V was trimmed by 1 base and J by 0 bases, leaving 12 bases between them. Per the germline V gene, CDR1 is LGHNA and CDR2 is YNFKEQ. CDR3 length: 16 residues. The CDR3 is CASSQVAGAMNTEAFF. The DNA for the CDR3 is TGTGCCAGCAGCCAAGTGGCAGGGGCGATGAACACTGAAGCTTTCTTT.

The genes are TRBV28 and TRBJ1-2; possibly TRBD1 for D (5 bases). Germline V gene lookup returns CDR1 MDHEN and CDR2 SYDVKM. V was cut by 5 bases and J by 5 bases, with 15 bases left in between. This CDR3 contains 14 residues. The DNA of the CDR3 is TGTGCCAGCAGTACCTCGGGGGGGGGATATGGCTACACCTTC. Translating gives CASSTSGGGYGYTF.

J is TRBJ2-7 and V is TRBV6-5; TRBD2 might be the D (6 bases). The CDR3 totals 11 residues. Germline lookup yields CDR1 MNHEY and CDR2 SVGAGI. The V gene lost 7 bases and the J gene lost 5 bases, with 9 bases spanning the gap. The CDR3 sequence is CASNWGDEQYF. The CDR3 region has the DNA TGTGCCAGCAATTGGGGGGACGAGCAGTACTTC.

This rearrangement joins TRBV5-1 to TRBJ2-7; 8 bases match TRBD2. Germline V gene sequence: CDR1 SGHRS, CDR2 YFSETQ. The CDR3 extends over 16 amino acids. V gave up 0 bases and J gave up 2 bases; unmatched junction bases: 7. The CDR3 sequence: CASSLDSGVIPYEQYF. CDR3 nucleotide sequence: TGCGCCAGCAGCTTGGATAGCGGGGTTATCCCCTACGAGCAGTACTTC.

The chain couples TRBV19 to TRBJ2-2; unclear D gene. The germline V gene has CDR1 LNHDA and CDR2 SQIVND (reference sequence). The CDR3 consists of 13 residues. V was clipped by 3 bases and J by 3 bases, with 5 bases between them. This CDR3 is CASSMPDTGELFF. CDR3 DNA sequence: TGTGCCAGTAGTATGCCAGACACCGGGGAGCTGTTTTTT.

This clone was seen a few times. The V call is TRBV11-2, the J call TRBJ1-2; D gene uncertain. Trimming removed 0 bases at V and 2 bases at J, with 7 bases between. The germline gives CDR1 SGHAT, CDR2 FQNNGV. The CDR3 runs 14 residues. The CDR3 spells CASSLDSRNYGYTF. The CDR3 bases are TGTGCCAGCAGCTTAGATTCCAGGAACTATGGCTACACCTTC.

The V and J genes are TRBV30 and TRBJ2-3, with D possibly TRBD1 on 5 matching bases. Germline V gene lookup returns CDR1 GTSNPN and CDR2 SVGIG (reference sequence). V gave up 2 bases and J gave up 7 bases, with 13 bases separating them. The CDR3 length is 13 residues. This CDR3 reads CAWSLAGYNTQYF. CDR3 nucleotides: TGTGCCTGGAGTTTGGCAGGGTACAATACGCAGTATTTT. Supplemented by reference TRBV30 and TRBJ2-3, the full variable domain reads SQTIHQWPATLVQPVGSPLSLECTVEGTSNPNLYWYRQAAGRGLQLLFYSVGIGQISSEVPQNLSASRPQDRQFILSSKKLLLSDSGFYLCAWSLAGYNTQYFGPGTRLTVL.

J is TRBJ1-5 and V is TRBV19; possible D gene TRBD1, 5 bases. V gave up 6 bases and J gave up 2 bases, with 17 bases separating them. Per germline, CDR1 LNHDA and CDR2 SQIVND (reference sequence). The CDR3 runs 16 residues. CDR3 loop: CASSPKLGAGNQPQHF. The CDR3, as DNA: TGTGCCAGTAGCCCCAAATTAGGGGCCGGCAATCAGCCCCAGCATTTT.

The sample holds many counts of this clone. The chain is built from TRBV7-2 and TRBJ2-1, with 9 positions matching TRBD2. The CDR3 extends over 13 amino acids. The junction had 11 bases not matched to a gene; V was cut back by 5 bases and J by 15 bases. CDR1 SGHTA and CDR2 FQGNSA come from the germline V gene. The CDR3 region has the DNA TGTGCCAGCAGCCCTCTAGCGGGGATGGGGCTGTTCTTC. Amino acids: CASSPLAGMGLFF.

This clone was observed a few times. The chain links TRBV27 to TRBJ2-2; 15 nucleotides line up with TRBD2. The CDR3 runs to 17 residues. With 6 bases clipped from V and 5 bases from J, the junction kept 7 bases outside the gene matches. Germline V gene data show CDR1 as MNHEY and CDR2 as SMNVEV (reference sequence). CDR3 residues: CASRRGLAGGDTGELFF. CDR3 DNA: TGTGCCAGCAGGCGGGGACTAGCGGGGGGAGATACCGGGGAGCTGTTTTTT.

This clone was observed a few times. The chain couples TRBV28 to TRBJ1-4, with D unresolved. This CDR3 region has 14 residues. V was shortened by 3 bases and J by 0 bases, with 5 bases between the two germline ends. Germline CDR1 reads MDHEN; CDR2 reads SYDVKM. The CDR3 is CASSFSTTNEKLFF. The CDR3 region has the DNA TGTGCCAGCAGTTTTAGTACAACTAATGAAAAACTGTTTTTT.

The rearrangement links TRBV28 to TRBJ2-5; TRBD1 agrees at 9 bases. Trimming at V came to 6 bases and at J to 11 bases, leaving 7 bases not matched to a gene. CDR3 length: 12 residues. Germline-derived CDR1 and CDR2 are MDHEN and SYDVKM. This CDR3 reads CASRTGGAEQYF. In DNA form, the CDR3 reads TGTGCCAGCAGAACAGGGGGCGCAGAGCAGTACTTC. Based on the CDR3 plus reference TRBV28 and TRBJ2-5, the full variable domain is DVKVTQSSRYLVKRTGEKVFLECVQDMDHENMFWYRQDPGLGLRLIYFSYDVKMKEKGDIPEGYSVSREKKERFSLILESASTNQTSMYLCASRTGGAEQYFGPGTRLLVL.

This clone was recorded a few times. The chain joins TRBV27 to TRBJ1-1; a possible D gene is TRBD1 (6 bases). The CDR3 runs to 15 residues. The germline V gene encodes CDR1 MNHEY and CDR2 SMNVEV (reference sequence). Trimming stripped 8 bases from V and 0 bases from J, with 16 bases between. The CDR3 nucleotides read TGTGCCAGCCGTGAGGACAGACTATTGAACACTGAAGCTTTCTTT. It encodes CASREDRLLNTEAFF.